This T cell receptor beta chain is from a study of cytomegalovirus exposure and HLA in healthy donors. Findings and limits, study-wide: The availability of immune exposure information extended only to CMV serostatus.

Germline CDR1 and CDR2: SGHNT and YYREEE (reference sequence). The CDR3 contains 16 residues. A word on this clone: Its antigen is as yet unknown.

The study ran its PCR with 60 Vbeta and 13 Jbeta primers. Assay: immunoSEQ multiplex PCR; the TCRdb copy retains only in-frame clones and omits some. The sample lists under 90,000 clones; about 90% were seen once. The source of this sequence is a man aged 18-30 years in good health and CMV-seronegative. Sequencing was performed on PBMCs. The chain recombines TRBV5-4 with TRBJ2-5; 11 bases are a match to TRBD1. The DNA end is a closer match to TRBJ2-7, so the J assignment may be wrong. The CDR3 region has the DNA TGTGCCAGCAGCTTGGGGGACAGGGGGTTCTCCTACGAGCAGTACTTC. Its protein product is CASSLGDRGFSYEQYF.